A single sample is the source of the 8 T cell receptor beta chains below, sequenced in a study of blood T cell repertoires in COVID-19. Measured with immunoSEQ multiplex PCR; TCRdb has only the in-frame clones, and not every one. The table lists tens of thousands of clones, 75% to 90% of them singletons. Input material: peripheral blood. Source of these receptors: a human donor in a cohort sampled during active COVID-19.

The rearrangement links TRBV6-4 to TRBJ2-1, with TRBD2 identical over 12 bases. The germline V gene has CDR1 MRHNA and CDR2 SNTAGT. The CDR3 has 15 residues. V dropped 0 bases and J dropped 6; count of bases not matched to a gene: 0. The CDR3 DNA is TGTGCCAGCAGTGACTCGACTAGCGGGAGCAATGAGCAGTTCTTC. Residues: CASSDSTSGSNEQFF.

This rearrangement joins TRBV10-3 to TRBJ2-1; the match to TRBD2 covers 11 bases. The trim removed 7 bases at V and 6 bases at J, leaving 14 bases unmatched. This CDR3 is built from 17 residues. CDR1 is ENHRY and CDR2 is SYGVKD in the germline V gene. The CDR3 region is CAIIAGTSGPTGNEQFF. DNA of the CDR3: TGTGCCATCATTGCGGGGACTAGCGGCCCCACCGGCAATGAGCAGTTCTTC.

V usage is TRBV3-1 (or the pseudogene TRBV3-2) and J usage is TRBJ1-5; the D is unclear. The V end lost 0 bases, the J end lost 2 bases, and 8 bases lay between the germline ends. Germline V lookup: CDR1 LGHDT, CDR2 YNNKEL (reference sequence). This CDR3 has 15 amino acids. The CDR3 DNA reads as TGTGCCAGCAGCCAAGACAACTTTCGCAATCAGCCCCAGCATTTT. Translated: CASSQDNFRNQPQHF.

The chain couples TRBV5-5 to TRBJ2-1; TRBD2 matches 8 bases. The CDR3 has 18 amino acids. Germline loops: CDR1 SGHKS, CDR2 YYEKEE (reference sequence). Losses at the gene ends were 3 bases for V and 1 base for J; bases not matched to a gene: 12. CDR3 loop: CASSSGGSARDSYNEQFF. Written as DNA, the CDR3 is TGTGCCAGCAGCTCGGGGGGGAGCGCACGAGATTCCTACAATGAGCAGTTCTTC.

V is TRBV28 and J is TRBJ1-5; a possible D gene is TRBD1 (6 bases). Trimming stripped 6 bases from V and 2 bases from J, with 11 bases between. The germline gives CDR1 MDHEN, CDR2 SYDVKM. CDR3 length: 14 amino acids. CDR3 sequence: CASSGTNRNQPQHF. The CDR3 region has the DNA TGTGCCAGCAGCGGGACAAATCGCAATCAGCCCCAGCATTTT.

V is TRBV7-2 and J is TRBJ1-1; possible D gene TRBD1, 5 bases. CDR1 SGHTA and CDR2 FQGNSA come from the germline V gene. The length of the CDR3 is 12 residues. V gave up 8 bases and J gave up 10 bases, with 17 bases separating them. The CDR3 region has the DNA TGTGCCAGCCGATCAATGGAAGGGGTAGCTTTCTTT. It yields the protein CASRSMEGVAFF.

The V call is TRBV7-6, the J call TRBJ2-7; 7 bases are shared with TRBD2. V shed 6 bases and J 0 bases; nucleotides not matched to a gene: 8. Per germline, CDR1 SGHVS and CDR2 FNYEAQ. The CDR3 contains 15 residues. CDR3 residues: CASSPAGGSSYEQYF. CDR3 coding DNA: TGTGCCAGCAGTCCCGCGGGCGGGAGCTCCTACGAGCAGTACTTC.

The chain is built from TRBV5-4 and TRBJ1-6; D is uncertain. This CDR3 has 15 residues. Germline V gene lookup returns CDR1 SGHNT and CDR2 YYREEE (reference sequence). V lost 2 bases and J 8 bases, leaving 14 bases between the germline ends. The CDR3 sequence is CASSFWASGDSPLHF. In DNA, the CDR3 is TGTGCCAGCAGCTTTTGGGCCAGCGGGGATTCACCCCTCCACTTT.